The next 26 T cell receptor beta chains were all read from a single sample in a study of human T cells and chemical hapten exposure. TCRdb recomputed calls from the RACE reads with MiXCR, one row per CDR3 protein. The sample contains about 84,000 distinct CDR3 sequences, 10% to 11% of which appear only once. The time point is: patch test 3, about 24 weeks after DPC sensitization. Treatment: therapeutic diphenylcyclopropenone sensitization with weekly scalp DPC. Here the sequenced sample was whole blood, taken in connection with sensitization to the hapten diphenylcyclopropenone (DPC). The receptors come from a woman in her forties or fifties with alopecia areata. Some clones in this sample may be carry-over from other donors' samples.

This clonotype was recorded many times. The CDR3 DNA reads as TGTGCCAGCAGTTCTTGGGACGGCCAGCCCCAGCATTTT. Amino acid sequence: CASSSWDGQPQHF. The chain recombines TRBV6-1 with TRBJ1-5; D is perhaps TRBD1 (5 bases). The CDR3 extends over 13 amino acids. V was cut by 5 bases and J by 7 bases, with 12 bases left in between. CDR1 MNHNS and CDR2 SASEGT come from the germline V gene.

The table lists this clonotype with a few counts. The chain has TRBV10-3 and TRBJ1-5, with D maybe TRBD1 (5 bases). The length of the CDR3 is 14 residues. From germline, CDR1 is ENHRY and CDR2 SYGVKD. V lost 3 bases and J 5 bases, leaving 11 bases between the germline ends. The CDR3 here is CAISEWEGDQPQHF. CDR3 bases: TGTGCCATCAGTGAATGGGAAGGGGATCAGCCCCAGCATTTT.

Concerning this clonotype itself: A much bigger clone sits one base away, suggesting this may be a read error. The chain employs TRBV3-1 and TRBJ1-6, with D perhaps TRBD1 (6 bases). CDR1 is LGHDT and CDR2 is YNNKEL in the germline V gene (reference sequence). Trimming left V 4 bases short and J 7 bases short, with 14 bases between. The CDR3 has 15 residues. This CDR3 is CASSPKGQGNSPLHF. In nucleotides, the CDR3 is TGTGCCAGCAGCCCGAAAGGGCAGGGGAATTCACCCCTCCACTTT.

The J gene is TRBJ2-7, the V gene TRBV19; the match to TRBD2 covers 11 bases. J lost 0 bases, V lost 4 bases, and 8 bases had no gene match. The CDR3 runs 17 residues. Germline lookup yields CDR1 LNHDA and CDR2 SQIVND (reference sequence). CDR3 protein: CASSTETSGKSSYEQYF. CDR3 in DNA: TGTGCCAGTAGTACCGAGACTAGCGGGAAAAGCTCCTACGAGCAGTACTTC. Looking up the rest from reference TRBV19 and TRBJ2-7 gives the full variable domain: DGGITQSPKYLFRKEGQNVTLSCEQNLNHDAMYWYRQDPGQGLRLIYYSQIVNDFQKGDIAEGYSVSREKKESFPLTVTSAQKNPTAFYLCASSTETSGKSSYEQYFGPGTRLTVT.

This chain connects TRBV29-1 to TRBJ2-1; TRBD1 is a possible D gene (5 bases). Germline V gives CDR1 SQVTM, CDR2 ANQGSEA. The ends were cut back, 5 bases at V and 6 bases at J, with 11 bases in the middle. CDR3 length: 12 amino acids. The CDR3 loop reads CSVLGDSNEQFF. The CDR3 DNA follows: TGCAGCGTTTTGGGCGACAGCAATGAGCAGTTCTTC.

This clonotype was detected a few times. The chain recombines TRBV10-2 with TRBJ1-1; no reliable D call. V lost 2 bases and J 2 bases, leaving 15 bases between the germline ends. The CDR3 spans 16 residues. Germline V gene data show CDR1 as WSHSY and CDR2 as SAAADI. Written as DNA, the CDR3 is TGCGCCAGCAGTGAGACTCCACCGACACCTAACACTGAAGCTTTCTTT. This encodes CASSETPPTPNTEAFF.

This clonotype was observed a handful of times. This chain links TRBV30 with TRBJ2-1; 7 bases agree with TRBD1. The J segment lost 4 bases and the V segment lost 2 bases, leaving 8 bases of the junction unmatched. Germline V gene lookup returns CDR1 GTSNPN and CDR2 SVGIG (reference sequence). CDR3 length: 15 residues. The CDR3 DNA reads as TGTGCCTGGAGTCGAGTAGGGGGCACGTACAATGAGCAGTTCTTC. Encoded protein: CAWSRVGGTYNEQFF.

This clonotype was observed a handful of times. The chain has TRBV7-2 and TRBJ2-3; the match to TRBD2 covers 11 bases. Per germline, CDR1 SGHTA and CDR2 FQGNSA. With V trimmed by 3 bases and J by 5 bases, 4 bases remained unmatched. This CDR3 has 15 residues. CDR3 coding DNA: TGTGCCAGCAGCTTTAGCGGGAGGGCCGGAGATACGCAGTATTTT. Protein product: CASSFSGRAGDTQYF.

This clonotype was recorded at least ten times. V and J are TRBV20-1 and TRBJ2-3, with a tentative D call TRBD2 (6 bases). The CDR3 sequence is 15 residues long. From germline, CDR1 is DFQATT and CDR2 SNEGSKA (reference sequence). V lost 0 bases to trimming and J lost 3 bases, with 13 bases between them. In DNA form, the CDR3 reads TGCAGTGCTAGAGATGGGGCGGGAATAACAGATACGCAGTATTTT. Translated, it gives CSARDGAGITDTQYF.

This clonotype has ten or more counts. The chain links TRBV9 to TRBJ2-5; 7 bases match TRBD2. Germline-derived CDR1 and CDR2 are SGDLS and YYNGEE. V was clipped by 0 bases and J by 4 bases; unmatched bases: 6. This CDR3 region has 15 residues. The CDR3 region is CASSVVGGGPETQYF. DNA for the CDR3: TGTGCCAGCAGCGTAGTGGGGGGAGGGCCAGAGACCCAGTACTTC. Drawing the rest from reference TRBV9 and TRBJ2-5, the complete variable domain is DSGVTQTPKHLITATGQRVTLRCSPRSGDLSVYWYQQSLDQGLQFLIQYYNGEERAKGNILERFSAQQFPDLHSELNLSSLELGDSALYFCASSVVGGGPETQYFGPGTRLLVL.

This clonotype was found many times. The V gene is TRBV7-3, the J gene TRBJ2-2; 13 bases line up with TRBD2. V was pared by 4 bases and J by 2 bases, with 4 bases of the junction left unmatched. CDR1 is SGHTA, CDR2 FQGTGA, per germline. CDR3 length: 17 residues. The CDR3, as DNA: TGTGCCAGCAGCTCGCAGGGACTAGCGGGAAACACCGGGGAGCTGTTTTTT. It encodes CASSSQGLAGNTGELFF.

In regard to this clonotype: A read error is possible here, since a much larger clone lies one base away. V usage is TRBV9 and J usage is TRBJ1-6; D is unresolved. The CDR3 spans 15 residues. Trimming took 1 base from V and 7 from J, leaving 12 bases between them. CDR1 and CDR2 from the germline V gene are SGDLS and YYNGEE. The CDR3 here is CASSVTSVSNSPLHF. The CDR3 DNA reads TGTGCCAGCAGCGTAACGTCAGTTTCCAATTCACCCCTCCACTTT.

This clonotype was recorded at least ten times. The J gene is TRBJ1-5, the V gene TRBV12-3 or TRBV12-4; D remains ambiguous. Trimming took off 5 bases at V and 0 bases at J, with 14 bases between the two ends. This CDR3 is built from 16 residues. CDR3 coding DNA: TGTGCCAGCAGTCCGTCACACGGGGATAGCAATCAGCCCCAGCATTTT. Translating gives CASSPSHGDSNQPQHF.

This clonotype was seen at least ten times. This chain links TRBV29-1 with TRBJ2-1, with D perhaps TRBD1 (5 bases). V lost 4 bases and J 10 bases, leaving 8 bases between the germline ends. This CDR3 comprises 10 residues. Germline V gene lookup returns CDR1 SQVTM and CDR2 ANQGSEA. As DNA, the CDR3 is TGCAGCGTTGGGGGCCCAGAGCAGTTCTTC. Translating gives CSVGGPEQFF.

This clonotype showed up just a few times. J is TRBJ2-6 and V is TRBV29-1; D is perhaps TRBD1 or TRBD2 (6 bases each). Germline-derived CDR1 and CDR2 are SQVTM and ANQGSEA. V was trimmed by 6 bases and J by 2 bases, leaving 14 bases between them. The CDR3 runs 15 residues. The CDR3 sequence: CSVRGQAAGANVLTF. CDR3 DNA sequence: TGCAGCGTCCGGGGGCAGGCGGCTGGGGCCAACGTCCTGACTTTC.

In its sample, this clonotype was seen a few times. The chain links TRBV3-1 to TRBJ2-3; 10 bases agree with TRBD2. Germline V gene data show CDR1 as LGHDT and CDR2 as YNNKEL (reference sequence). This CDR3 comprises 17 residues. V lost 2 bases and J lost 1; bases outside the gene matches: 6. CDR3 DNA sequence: TGTGCCAGCAGCCAACCCGGGCTAGCGGGAGGCACAGATACGCAGTATTTT. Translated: CASSQPGLAGGTDTQYF.

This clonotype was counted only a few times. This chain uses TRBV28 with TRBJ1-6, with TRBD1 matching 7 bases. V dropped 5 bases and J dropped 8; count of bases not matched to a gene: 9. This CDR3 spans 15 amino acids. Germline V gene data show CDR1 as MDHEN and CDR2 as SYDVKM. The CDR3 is CASSPPTGDHSPLHF. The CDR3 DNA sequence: TGTGCCAGCAGTCCCCCAACAGGGGACCATTCACCCCTCCACTTT.

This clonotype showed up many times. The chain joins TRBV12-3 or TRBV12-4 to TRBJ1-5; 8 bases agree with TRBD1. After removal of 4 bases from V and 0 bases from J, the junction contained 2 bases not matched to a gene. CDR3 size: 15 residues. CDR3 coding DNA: TGTGCCAGCAGTTCTGGACAGGGTAGCAATCAGCCCCAGCATTTT. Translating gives CASSSGQGSNQPQHF.

The CDR3 bases are TGTGCCAGCAGTACAGGGCCCCTTTACTACGAGCAGTACTTC. The encoded protein is CASSTGPLYYEQYF. J is TRBJ2-7 and V is TRBV28; D perhaps matches TRBD1 (6 bases). Germline CDR1 MDHEN, CDR2 SYDVKM. This CDR3 spans 14 amino acids. Deletions cut 5 bases from V and 3 bases from J, with 14 bases between. Based on the CDR3 plus reference TRBV28 and TRBJ2-7, the full variable domain is DVKVTQSSRYLVKRTGEKVFLECVQDMDHENMFWYRQDPGLGLRLIYFSYDVKMKEKGDIPEGYSVSREKKERFSLILESASTNQTSMYLCASSTGPLYYEQYFGPGTRLTVT.

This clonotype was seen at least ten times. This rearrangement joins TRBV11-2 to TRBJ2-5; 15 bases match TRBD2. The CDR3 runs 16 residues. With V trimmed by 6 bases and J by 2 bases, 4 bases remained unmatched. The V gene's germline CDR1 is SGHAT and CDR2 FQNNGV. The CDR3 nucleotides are TGTGCCAGCAGATATGGACTAGCGGGAGGGCAAGAGACCCAGTACTTC. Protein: CASRYGLAGGQETQYF.

DNA of the CDR3: TGCGCCAGCAGCTCCTTAGGGACTAGCGGGATTGGCACCGGGGAGCTGTTTTTT. This sequence encodes CASSSLGTSGIGTGELFF. The V call is TRBV5-1, the J call TRBJ2-2; 13 bases agree with TRBD2. The CDR3 extends over 18 amino acids. From germline, CDR1 is SGHRS and CDR2 YFSETQ. Trimming removed 3 bases from V and 4 bases from J; junction bases left unmatched: 9. Drawing the rest from reference TRBV5-1 and TRBJ2-2, the complete variable domain is KAGVTQTPRYLIKTRGQQVTLSCSPISGHRSVSWYQQTPGQGLQFLFEYFSETQRNKGNFPGRFSGRQFSNSRSEMNVSTLELGDSALYLCASSSLGTSGIGTGELFFGEGSRLTVL.

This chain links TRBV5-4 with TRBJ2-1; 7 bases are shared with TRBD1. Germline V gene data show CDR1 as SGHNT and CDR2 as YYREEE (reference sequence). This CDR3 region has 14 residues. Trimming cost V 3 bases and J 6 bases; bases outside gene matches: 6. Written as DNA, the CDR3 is TGTGCCAGCAGCTCTAGGACAGGAACCAATGAGCAGTTCTTC. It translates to CASSSRTGTNEQFF.

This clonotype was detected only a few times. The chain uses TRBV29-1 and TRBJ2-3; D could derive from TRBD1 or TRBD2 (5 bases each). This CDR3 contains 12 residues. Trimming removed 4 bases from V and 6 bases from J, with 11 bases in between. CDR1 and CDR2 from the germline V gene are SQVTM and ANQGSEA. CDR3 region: CSVVGALDTQYF. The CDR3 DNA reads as TGCAGCGTTGTCGGGGCCCTGGATACGCAGTATTTT.

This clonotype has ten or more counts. As DNA, the CDR3 is TGTGCCAGCAGCGCCTATTTAGCGGGAAAGGATACGCAGTATTTT. This codes for CASSAYLAGKDTQYF. This chain connects TRBV9 to TRBJ2-3; the match to TRBD2 covers 8 bases. The germline gives CDR1 SGDLS, CDR2 YYNGEE. Trimming at V came to 3 bases and at J to 6 bases, leaving 9 bases not matched to a gene. This CDR3 spans 15 amino acids.

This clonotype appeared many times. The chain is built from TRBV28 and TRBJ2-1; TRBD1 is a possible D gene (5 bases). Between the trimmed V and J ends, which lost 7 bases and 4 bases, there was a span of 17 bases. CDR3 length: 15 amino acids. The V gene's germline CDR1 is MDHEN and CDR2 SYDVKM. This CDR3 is CASIFGGALYNEQFF. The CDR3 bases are TGTGCCAGCATTTTCGGTGGGGCCTTATACAATGAGCAGTTCTTC.

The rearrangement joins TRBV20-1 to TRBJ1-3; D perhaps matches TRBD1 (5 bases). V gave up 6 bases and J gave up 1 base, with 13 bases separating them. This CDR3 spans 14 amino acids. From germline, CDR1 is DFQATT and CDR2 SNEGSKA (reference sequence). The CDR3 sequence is CSAWTLKSGNTIYF. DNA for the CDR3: TGCAGTGCATGGACACTAAAGTCTGGAAACACCATATATTTT.